These 22 T cell receptor beta chains came from one sample sequenced in a study of blood T cells in healthy people across ages (dated by TCRdb to between 2015 and 2017). Libraries came from 5' RACE. Instrument used: Illumina HiSeq 2500. A second roughly 7 to 12 cycle PCR used a sample-barcoded 5' primer and a J-beta primer mix. Using fastp at Q25 and MiXCR, TCRdb reprocessed the public reads and kept productive beta chains. Rows with a matching CDR3 protein are joined into one entry that keeps the most common DNA and genes. This sample has hundreds of thousands of distinct CDR3 sequences in its table, and around a fifth of those were observed once. The ten most abundant clones make up roughly 22% of the sample. Sequences were obtained from blood. These receptors originate from a man in his 70s in good health.

The chain links TRBV2 to TRBJ2-1; D is ambiguous. V dropped 6 bases and J dropped 9 bases, with 15 bases sitting between them. This CDR3 spans 13 amino acids. The germline V gene encodes CDR1 SNHLY and CDR2 FYNNEI. The CDR3 sequence: CASRPGSRSEQFF. CDR3 nucleotides: TGTGCCAGCAGACCCGGGTCGCGCAGTGAGCAGTTCTTC. The full variable domain, its missing parts supplied by reference TRBV2 and TRBJ2-1, is EPEVTQTPSHQVTQMGQEVILRCVPISNHLYFYWYRQILGQKVEFLVSFYNNEISEKSEIFDDQFSVERPDGSNFTLKIRSTKLEDSAMYFCASRPGSRSEQFFGPGTRLTVL.

This clonotype was seen a handful of times. J is TRBJ2-5 and V is TRBV10-3; no definite D call. Germline V gene lookup returns CDR1 ENHRY and CDR2 SYGVKD. This CDR3 is built from 13 residues. Trimming left V 2 bases short and J 5 bases short, with 9 bases between. CDR3 protein: CAISELGLETQYF. The CDR3 DNA follows: TGTGCCATCAGTGAGCTGGGCCTGGAGACCCAGTACTTC.

This chain links TRBV15 with TRBJ2-1; D unresolved. CDR3 length: 14 amino acids. Germline CDR1 is LNHNV and CDR2 is YYDKDF (reference sequence). Trimming pared 0 bases from V and 5 bases from J, leaving 8 bases between. In DNA form, the CDR3 reads TGTGCCACCAGCAGAGATAGCCCAGACAATGAGCAGTTCTTC. The encoded protein is CATSRDSPDNEQFF.

This clonotype has just a few counts. The chain uses TRBV5-1 and TRBJ1-4; unclear D gene. CDR1 is SGHRS and CDR2 is YFSETQ in the germline V gene. The ends were cut back, 1 base at V and 10 bases at J, with 11 bases in the middle. The CDR3 has 13 residues. CDR3 bases: TGCGCCAGCAGCTTGAACCCTGAGAGAAAACTGTTTTTT. Amino acids: CASSLNPERKLFF. Full variable domain (rest looked up from reference TRBV5-1 and TRBJ1-4): KAGVTQTPRYLIKTRGQQVTLSCSPISGHRSVSWYQQTPGQGLQFLFEYFSETQRNKGNFPGRFSGRQFSNSRSEMNVSTLELGDSALYLCASSLNPERKLFFGSGTQLSVL.

The chain combines TRBV28 with TRBJ2-6; D is perhaps TRBD1 (6 bases). Germline V gene lookup returns CDR1 MDHEN and CDR2 SYDVKM. Trimming pared 10 bases from V and 0 bases from J, leaving 22 bases between. The CDR3 totals 18 residues. The CDR3 DNA follows: TGTGCCACCAGGGATTACAGGGCGGCCTTCTCTGGGGCCAACGTCCTGACTTTC. It yields the protein CATRDYRAAFSGANVLTF.

This clonotype came up many times. The rearrangement links TRBV29-1 to TRBJ2-3, with TRBD2 matching 10 bases. The junction had 1 base not matched to a gene; V was cut back by 0 bases and J by 1 base. Germline CDR1 is SQVTM and CDR2 is ANQGSEA. The CDR3 extends over 15 amino acids. CDR3 residues: CSVEDLAGGTDTQYF. The CDR3 DNA reads TGCAGCGTTGAAGATCTAGCGGGGGGCACAGATACGCAGTATTTT.

J is TRBJ2-5 and V is TRBV6-1; unclear D gene. The better agreement between TRBJ2-7 and the DNA end casts doubt on the J call. This CDR3 comprises 13 residues. The V gene's germline CDR1 is MNHNS and CDR2 SASEGT. The CDR3 nucleotides read TGTGCCAGCAGTGATAGTCTTGCGTACGAGCAGTACGTC. This sequence encodes CASSDSLAYEQYV.

Of note for this clonotype: A junction end diverges from the germline sequence, so it may reflect a read error. The chain uses TRBV14 and TRBJ2-5; D is unclear. The CDR3 sequence is 13 residues long. The germline CDR1 and CDR2 sequences are SGHDN and FVKESK. The CDR3 spells CASGQVLVETQYF. CDR3 coding DNA: TGTGCCAGCGGCCAAGTGCTGGTTGAGACCCAGTACTTC.

This clonotype was observed a few times. The chain links TRBV24-1 to TRBJ2-5; D is perhaps TRBD1 (5 bases). The J call is uncertain, as TRBJ2-7 better fits the DNA end. The CDR3 runs 10 residues. Germline CDR1 reads KGHDR; CDR2 reads SFDVKD. This chain's CDR3 is CATKGVEQYV. Written as DNA, the CDR3 is TGTGCCACCAAAGGGGTCGAGCAGTACGTC.

The DNA for the CDR3 is TGTGCCAGCAGCTTAGCGTCCGGACCTAGGGAGCAGTACGTC. Amino acid sequence: CASSLASGPREQYV. This chain joins TRBV7-9 and TRBJ2-1; D gene uncertain. The J call may be in error: the DNA end matches TRBJ2-7 better. The CDR3 loop spans 14 amino acids. Germline CDR1 reads SEHNR; CDR2 reads FQNEAQ (reference sequence).

As concerns this clonotype: One end of the junction does not line up with germline, which may come from a read error. The CDR3 coding sequence is TGTGCCAGCAGTTACATTGGGGCGTCCACATATACGCAGTATTTT. The encoded protein is CASSYIGASTYTQYF. V is TRBV6-6 and J is TRBJ2-3; TRBD1 might be the D (5 bases). This CDR3 spans 15 amino acids. Per germline, CDR1 MNHNY and CDR2 SVGAGI (reference sequence).

This clonotype appeared many times. The rearrangement links TRBV7-2 to TRBJ2-5; D uncertain. V was trimmed by 5 bases and J by 3 bases, leaving 4 bases between them. The CDR3 runs to 11 residues. CDR1 SGHTA and CDR2 FQGNSA come from the germline V gene. The CDR3 sequence: CASSPKETQYF. DNA of the CDR3: TGTGCCAGCAGCCCAAAAGAGACCCAGTACTTC.

This clonotype was seen ten or more times. Here the CDR3 reads CASRPGTARSGYTF. Written as DNA, the CDR3 is TGTGCCAGCAGGCCCGGGACAGCCCGCTCGGGCTACACCTTC. The rearrangement links TRBV12-3 or TRBV12-4 to TRBJ1-2, with TRBD1 matching 7 bases. The CDR3 has 14 amino acids. J lost 8 bases, V lost 6 bases, and 12 bases had no gene match.

The J gene is TRBJ2-1, the V gene TRBV9; possible D gene TRBD2, 6 bases. Between the trimmed V and J ends, which lost 2 bases and 2 bases, there was a span of 11 bases. Per germline, CDR1 SGDLS and CDR2 YYNGEE. This CDR3 has 15 residues. The CDR3 sequence is CASSVRDSPYNEQFF. The CDR3 nucleotides read TGTGCCAGCAGCGTCCGGGACTCGCCCTACAATGAGCAGTTCTTC.

This chain uses TRBV3-1 with TRBJ2-3; the match to TRBD2 covers 8 bases. The CDR3 length is 15 residues. V shed 2 bases and J 5 bases; nucleotides not matched to a gene: 6. Per germline, CDR1 LGHDT and CDR2 YNNKEL (reference sequence). The CDR3 loop is CASSQNGLAEDTQYF. CDR3 sequence (DNA): TGTGCCAGCAGCCAAAACGGACTAGCAGAAGATACGCAGTATTTT.

The V call is TRBV7-3, the J call TRBJ1-1; 7 nucleotides match TRBD1. This CDR3 has 16 residues. Germline values: CDR1 SGHTA, CDR2 FQGTGA. V gave up 5 bases and J gave up 1 base; unmatched junction bases: 10. The CDR3 coding sequence is TGTGCCAGCAGCGAAAGCTCCGGGACAGCGAACACTGAAGCTTTCTTT. Amino acid sequence: CASSESSGTANTEAFF.

This clonotype has just a few counts. The rearrangement uses TRBV28 and TRBJ1-3; 10 bases are shared with TRBD1. This CDR3 region has 16 residues. V shed 4 bases and J 4 bases; nucleotides not matched to a gene: 7. Germline V gene sequence: CDR1 MDHEN, CDR2 SYDVKM. The CDR3 bases are TGTGCCAGCAGTTCCCCGGGACAGGGGACCGGAAACACCATATATTTT. As protein: CASSSPGQGTGNTIYF.

The chain employs TRBV7-2 and TRBJ2-3, with 9 nucleotides matching TRBD2. V shed 5 bases, J shed 2 bases, and the junction held 11 bases outside the gene matches. The CDR3 length is 17 residues. The germline gives CDR1 SGHTA, CDR2 FQGNSA. The CDR3 nucleotides are TGTGCCAGCAGCCCGCAGTTTAGCGGGGGTTCCACAGATACGCAGTATTTT. It yields the protein CASSPQFSGGSTDTQYF.

The sample holds many counts of this clonotype. The CDR3 loop is CASSVGTSGLQETQYF. CDR3 nucleotide sequence: TGTGCCAGCAGCGTCGGGACTAGCGGGCTCCAAGAGACCCAGTACTTC. The chain couples TRBV13 to TRBJ2-5; 12 nucleotides agree with TRBD2. Germline V lookup: CDR1 PRHDT, CDR2 FYEKMQ (reference sequence). The CDR3 loop spans 16 amino acids. Trimming cost V 5 bases and J 1 base; bases outside gene matches: 5.

The chain carries TRBV4-3 and TRBJ2-5; 12 bases agree with TRBD2. Unmatched junction bases numbered 10, after V lost 1 base and J lost 1 base. The germline V gene has CDR1 LGHNA and CDR2 YSLEER. The CDR3 is 19 residues long. CDR3 nucleotides: TGCGCCAGCAGCCAAGTTCCGCCCCTAGCGGGAGGGCCCCAAGAGACCCAGTACTTC. Its translation: CASSQVPPLAGGPQETQYF.

V usage is TRBV5-1 and J usage is TRBJ1-2; D might be TRBD1 (6 bases). Germline V gene sequence: CDR1 SGHRS, CDR2 YFSETQ. The CDR3 consists of 14 residues. Trimming removed 0 bases from V and 7 bases from J, with 13 bases in between. The CDR3 spells CASSLGQALGGYTF. DNA of the CDR3: TGCGCCAGCAGCTTGGGACAGGCCTTGGGTGGCTACACCTTC. The complete variable domain, with remaining parts taken from reference TRBV5-1 and TRBJ1-2, reads KAGVTQTPRYLIKTRGQQVTLSCSPISGHRSVSWYQQTPGQGLQFLFEYFSETQRNKGNFPGRFSGRQFSNSRSEMNVSTLELGDSALYLCASSLGQALGGYTFGSGTRLTVV.

This clonotype appeared a few times. The genes are TRBV5-4 and TRBJ2-3, with 7 bases identical to TRBD1. Unmatched junction bases numbered 5, after V lost 6 bases and J lost 1 base. Germline loops: CDR1 SGHNT, CDR2 YYREEE (reference sequence). There are 14 residues in the CDR3. The CDR3 region has the DNA TGTGCCAGCAAAATTGGACAGGGCACAGATACGCAGTATTTT. As protein: CASKIGQGTDTQYF.